Detailed here is one T cell receptor beta chain. Its antigen is unknown. This CDR3 is 16 amino acids long. Per the germline V gene, CDR1 is SEHNR and CDR2 is FQNEAQ (reference sequence). V was trimmed by 1 base and J by 4 bases, leaving 16 bases between them. The record originates from a study of T-cell memory formation after mild COVID-19. Study conclusions and caveats: CD4/CD8 balance characterized clones contracting day 15 to 85, and CD4+ skew characterized later expanders. Shrinking CD4+ clones resided mostly in CM and EM, and CD8+ ones in EMRA.

The authors produced TCR alpha and TCR beta cDNA libraries with sample barcodes and UMIs by 5'RACE using constant-segment primers. Using its own MiXCR run on the 5' RACE reads, TCRdb lists one record per CDR3 protein. The sample includes about 170,000 distinct CDR3 sequences, roughly 13% of them seen just once. J is TRBJ1-1 and V is TRBV7-9; no clear D. Sequenced material: PBMCs or a T cell subset sorted from them (not recorded which). The receptor comes from a man between 18 and 35 years old who had mild COVID-19 (a few samples of this study predate the infection). Cell type and time point are not known. In nucleotides, the CDR3 is TGTGCCAGCAGCTTAGTCGGAGGGAACGTGCCCACTGAAGCTTTCTTT. It yields the protein CASSLVGGNVPTEAFF.